Listed below are T cell receptor beta chains from one sample, sequenced in a study of cytomegalovirus exposure and HLA in healthy donors. The assay was immunoSEQ multiplex PCR, and TCRdb's table has in-frame clones only and misses some. The sample contains some 150,000 clones, approximately 80% of which appear only once. Material: PBMCs. The receptors were gathered from a male donor in good health and CMV-seronegative. CDR3s leave out the opening cysteine and the closing phenylalanine or tryptophan. Fields, in order: J gene, V gene, clone size, CDR3 protein. Only some rows state a clone size, as once, few, many or a class for expanded clones.

>TRBJ2-5|TRBV18|.
ASSRGVQETQY
>TRBJ1-6|TRBV5-4|.
ASSLPGSHNSPLH
>TRBJ2-5|TRBV7-8|.
ATLRGRSQETQY
>TRBJ2-6|TRBV30|.
AWSSGSGANVLT
>TRBJ2-2|TRBV2|.
ASGGGQGNTGELF
>TRBJ1-2|TRBV4-3|.
ASSQARAEYYGYT
>TRBJ2-7|TRBV7-8|.
ASSATATGLEQY
>TRBJ2-3|TRBV7-9|.
ASSPGDRGQDTQY
>TRBJ1-2|TRBV2|.
ASSEVLQGPGYGYT
>TRBJ2-1|TRBV7-2|.
ASSSLGLAGYNEQF
>TRBJ1-1|TRBV19|.
ASSIGRLRTEAF
>TRBJ2-7|TRBV5-4|few
ASSQGTGGTLREQY
>TRBJ2-1|TRBV13|.
ASRFRDSLFDEQF
>TRBJ2-7|TRBV11-2|.
ASSPRQALYEQY
>TRBJ2-1|TRBV7-9|.
ASSPGTSAVVQF